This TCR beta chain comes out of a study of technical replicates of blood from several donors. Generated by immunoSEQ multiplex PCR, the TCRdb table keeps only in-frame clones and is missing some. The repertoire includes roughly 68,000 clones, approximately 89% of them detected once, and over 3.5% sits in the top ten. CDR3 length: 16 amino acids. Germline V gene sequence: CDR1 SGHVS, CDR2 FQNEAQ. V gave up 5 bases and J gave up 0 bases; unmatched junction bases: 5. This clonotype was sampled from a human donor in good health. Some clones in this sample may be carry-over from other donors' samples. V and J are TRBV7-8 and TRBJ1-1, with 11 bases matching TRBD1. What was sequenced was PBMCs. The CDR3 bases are TGTGCCAGCAGCGATAGGGACAGGGGGTTGAACACTGAAGCTTTCTTT. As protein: CASSDRDRGLNTEAFF.